Sequencing of this T cell receptor beta chain was carried out in a study of CD8+CD57+ T cells in acquired aplastic anemia. The trim removed 9 bases at V and 3 bases at J, leaving 5 bases unmatched. The CDR3 is made up of 14 amino acids. From germline, CDR1 is LNHDA and CDR2 SQIVND (reference sequence). With respect to this clonotype: Its antigen remains unidentified.

All sequencing subjects had displayed CD8+CD57+ cell expansion on flow cytometry. Patients had not yet gotten any therapy when their blood was taken for sampling. The TCR beta profiling, which covered VDJ combination and CDR3 sequence, was carried out using genomic DNA as the template. TCRdb redid the calling of the reads with MiXCR, one entry per CDR3 protein. This table has approximately 190,000 distinct CDR3 sequences, nearly 50% appearing once. General observations from the study: Some 31 shared CD8+ CDR3s appeared highly expressed within patients' immunodominant clones.

This clonotype originated in a human donor with aplastic anemia. The sample consisted of sorted CD4+, CD8+, or CD8+CD57+ T cells (not recorded which) from PBMCs. This rearrangement joins TRBV19 to TRBJ2-5; TRBD2 aligns across 12 bases. CDR3 sequence reads: CASSRLAGEETQYF. CDR3 DNA: TGTGCCAGCTCACGACTAGCGGGAGAAGAGACCCAGTACTTC.